These T cell receptor beta chains were read from a single sample in a study of siplizumab effects on memory and regulatory T cells. Sequenced by immunoSEQ multiplex PCR; TCRdb stores in-frame clones only, minus some. This table has approximately 70,000 clones, about 90% appearing once. Sequenced input: CD8+ T cells sorted from blood. The receptors here all came from a human donor in good health. Each CDR3 is given with its conserved first and last residue. D genes are given only for firm matches. Clone size is not always given. Where it is, it says once, few, many or a class for expanded clones.

15	-	TRBV9	TRBJ2-7	-	TGTGCCAGCAGCGCGGGGCCCGGGGGCTCCTACGAGCAGTACTTC	CASSAGPGGSYEQYF
16	-	TRBV7-9	TRBJ2-4	TRBD1	TGTGCCAGCAGCTCGACAGGGCCCCTAGCCAAAAACATTCAGTACTTC	CASSSTGPLAKNIQYF
14	few	TRBV6-5	TRBJ1-5	TRBD1	TGTGCCAGCAGCATACAGGGGTTGGATCAGCCCCAGCATTTT	CASSIQGLDQPQHF
16	-	TRBV19	TRBJ1-4	-	TGTGCCAGTAGTAACCGGGACTGGGCAACTAATGAAAAACTGTTTTTT	CASSNRDWATNEKLFF
15	-	TRBV9	TRBJ2-1	-	TGTGCCAGCAGCGTAGCAGGGCCGTCCTACAATGAGCAGTTCTTC	CASSVAGPSYNEQFF
14	once	TRBV6-5	TRBJ2-1	-	TGTGCCAGCAGGCTAGCCGAAACATGGAATGAGCAGTTCTTC	CASRLAETWNEQFF
15	-	TRBV19	TRBJ2-7	TRBD2	TGTGCCAGCTTGGCTAGCGGGAGCAATAGGGGCGAGCAGTACTTC	CASLASGSNRGEQYF
14	-	TRBV19	TRBJ1-1	-	TGTGCCAGTAGTATAGTCGGCAGGGGCACTGAAGCTTTCTTT	CASSIVGRGTEAFF
13	-	TRBV29-1	TRBJ2-7	-	TGCAGCGTTGCCCCGGACAGCTCCTACGAGCAGTACTTC	CSVAPDSSYEQYF
15	-	TRBV21-1	TRBJ1-5	-	TGTGCCAGCAGCACGGGCGTGGAAAGCTCTCAGCCCCAGCATTTT	CASSTGVESSQPQHF
18	-	TRBV7-8	TRBJ1-5	TRBD1	TGTGCCAGCAGCTCCCCCGGGACAGGGGAAGGTAGCAATCAGCCCCAGCATTTT	CASSSPGTGEGSNQPQHF
14	-	TRBV27	TRBJ1-5	-	TGTGCCAGCAGCCTTGGGGGAGGCAATCAGCCCCAGCATTTT	CASSLGGGNQPQHF
15	-	TRBV7-2	TRBJ1-2	TRBD1	TGTGCCAGCAGCTTCCGGGACAGCCTTCCCTATGGCTACACCTTC	CASSFRDSLPYGYTF
14	-	TRBV27	TRBJ1-6	-	TGTGCCAGCAGTTTAAGGGTGTGGAATTCACCCCTCCACTTT	CASSLRVWNSPLHF
13	-	TRBV6-6	TRBJ1-1	-	TGTGCCAGCAGCCTATCAACAAACACTGAAGCTTTCTTT	CASSLSTNTEAFF
16	-	TRBV10-3	TRBJ1-2	TRBD1	TGTGCCATCAGTTTGGGGACAGGAGGGACGAACTATGGCTACACCTTC	CAISLGTGGTNYGYTF